The 18 T cell receptor beta chains given below trace back to one sample, sequenced in a study of T cells in tumors after PD-1 blockade. The method was immunoSEQ multiplex PCR; TCRdb's version includes in-frame clones alone and lacks a portion of them. The sample records 2,500 or so clones, 55% to 70% being singletons. The starting material was tumor tissue, obtained after anti-PD-1 treatment. Source of these receptors: a human donor with basal cell carcinoma.

V usage is TRBV5-1 and J usage is TRBJ1-5; D possibly corresponds to TRBD1 (5 bases). This CDR3 spans 13 amino acids. Germline loops: CDR1 SGHRS, CDR2 YFSETQ. The V end was cut by 0 bases, the J end by 10 bases, with 11 bases between. CDR3 sequence: CASSLEGDKPQHF. The CDR3 coding sequence is TGCGCCAGCAGCTTGGAAGGGGATAAACCCCAGCATTTT.

The chain has TRBV2 and TRBJ2-2; D unresolved. Germline V gives CDR1 SNHLY, CDR2 FYNNEI. Trimming shortened V by 6 bases and J by 0 bases, and 8 bases separated the two germline ends. The CDR3 runs 14 residues. CDR3 in DNA: TGTGCCAGCAGACAGCCATCGAACACCGGGGAGCTGTTTTTT. Translated, it gives CASRQPSNTGELFF.

This chain uses TRBV6-5 with TRBJ2-1; 10 bases map to TRBD1. CDR1 and CDR2 from the germline V gene are MNHEY and SVGAGI. The V gene end was trimmed by 4 bases and the J gene end by 2 bases; junction bases not matched to a gene: 2. The CDR3 contains 15 residues. The CDR3 spells CASSSGTGAYNEQFF. CDR3 in DNA: TGTGCCAGCAGTTCCGGGACAGGGGCCTACAATGAGCAGTTCTTC.

This chain connects TRBV9 to TRBJ2-7; possible D gene TRBD2, 5 bases. Germline CDR1 is SGDLS and CDR2 is YYNGEE. This CDR3 spans 14 amino acids. V lost 0 bases and J lost 6, with 13 bases in between. CDR3 loop: CASSVGTSLGEQYF. CDR3 DNA sequence: TGTGCCAGCAGCGTAGGAACTAGTTTGGGCGAGCAGTACTTC.

V is TRBV6-1 and J is TRBJ1-2, with a weak D call TRBD1 (5 bases). The CDR3 runs to 12 residues. Trimming left V 5 bases short and J 5 bases short, with 9 bases between. CDR1 is MNHNS and CDR2 is SASEGT in the germline V gene. The CDR3 coding sequence is TGTGCCAGCAGTCCGACAGCGTATGGCTACACCTTC. Translation gives CASSPTAYGYTF.

The gene calls are TRBV2 and TRBJ2-3; 7 bases fit TRBD1. The CDR3 consists of 16 residues. Germline loops: CDR1 SNHLY, CDR2 FYNNEI. V trimming: 2 bases; J trimming: 7 bases; junction bases outside the gene matches: 12. CDR3 region: CASSERYWAGGNTQYF. Written as DNA, the CDR3 is TGTGCCAGCAGTGAACGTTACTGGGCAGGGGGAAATACGCAGTATTTT. The variable domain in full, with the rest retrieved from reference TRBV2 and TRBJ2-3, is EPEVTQTPSHQVTQMGQEVILRCVPISNHLYFYWYRQILGQKVEFLVSFYNNEISEKSEIFDDQFSVERPDGSNFTLKIRSTKLEDSAMYFCASSERYWAGGNTQYFGPGTRLTVL.

The chain uses TRBV7-3 and TRBJ2-3; weak D call: TRBD2 (5 bases). Trimming cost V 5 bases and J 5 bases, with 11 bases left between them. CDR1 SGHTA and CDR2 FQGTGA come from the germline V gene. The CDR3 has 13 amino acids. CDR3 sequence reads: CASSSNEGDTQYF. The CDR3 coding sequence is TGTGCCAGCAGCAGCAACGAGGGAGATACGCAGTATTTT.

This chain joins TRBV28 and TRBJ2-7, with 7 positions matching TRBD1. The CDR3 runs to 15 residues. V lost 8 bases and J lost 2; bases outside the gene matches: 12. CDR1 is MDHEN, CDR2 SYDVKM, per germline. CDR3 sequence (DNA): TGTGCCAGCTCCCCCGGGGACAGACCGGCCTACGAGCAGTACTTC. This translates into CASSPGDRPAYEQYF.

The chain has TRBV20-1 and TRBJ2-1, with D perhaps TRBD2 (5 bases). The CDR3 is made up of 20 amino acids. V gave up 3 bases and J gave up 1 base, with 28 bases separating them. Germline V gene data show CDR1 as DFQATT and CDR2 as SNEGSKA (reference sequence). In DNA form, the CDR3 reads TGCAGTGCTAGTCGTTATAGGACGGGCGAATATAGGAGGTCCTACAATGAGCAGTTCTTC. It codes for CSASRYRTGEYRRSYNEQFF.

V and J are TRBV15 and TRBJ2-1, with 11 bases identical to TRBD1. This CDR3 is 15 amino acids long. Germline V gene sequence: CDR1 LNHNV, CDR2 YYDKDF (reference sequence). V lost 5 bases to trimming and J lost 8 bases; unmatched junction nucleotides: 8. The CDR3 DNA reads TGTGCCACCAGCGGGGGGGGGACAGGGGGACATGAGCAGTTCTTC. Translating gives CATSGGGTGGHEQFF.

There are a few counts of this clone. V and J are TRBV9 and TRBJ1-2, with a possible D match to TRBD1 (5 bases). V gave up 0 bases and J gave up 4 bases, with 13 bases separating them. The CDR3 is made up of 15 amino acids. CDR1 is SGDLS and CDR2 is YYNGEE in the germline V gene. In nucleotides, the CDR3 is TGTGCCAGCAGCGTAGGGCCGGGGCTCGTCTATGGCTACACCTTC. Translation gives CASSVGPGLVYGYTF.

The CDR3 loop reads CSVVEDRAPTEAFF. CDR3 in DNA: TGCAGCGTTGTAGAGGACAGGGCCCCCACTGAAGCTTTCTTT. The rearrangement joins TRBV29-1 to TRBJ1-1; TRBD1 matches 8 bases. The CDR3 has 14 amino acids. Trimming removed 4 bases from V and 4 bases from J; junction bases left unmatched: 8. Germline lookup yields CDR1 SQVTM and CDR2 ANQGSEA.

The rearrangement uses TRBV30 and TRBJ1-2, with D tentatively TRBD1 (5 bases). Looked up from germline, CDR1 is GTSNPN and CDR2 is SVGIG (reference sequence). This CDR3 contains 14 residues. Between the trimmed V and J ends, which lost 3 bases and 4 bases, there was a span of 15 bases. As DNA, the CDR3 is TGTGCCTGGAGCAAAGGCGGGGGGAGCTATGGCTACACCTTC. Translated, it gives CAWSKGGGSYGYTF. Full variable domain (rest looked up from reference TRBV30 and TRBJ1-2): SQTIHQWPATLVQPVGSPLSLECTVEGTSNPNLYWYRQAAGRGLQLLFYSVGIGQISSEVPQNLSASRPQDRQFILSSKKLLLSDSGFYLCAWSKGGGSYGYTFGSGTRLTVV.

This chain links TRBV6-6 with TRBJ2-7; TRBD1 matches 8 bases. V lost 10 bases to trimming and J lost 0 bases; unmatched junction nucleotides: 5. Germline CDR1 MNHNY, CDR2 SVGAGI (reference sequence). The CDR3 is made up of 13 amino acids. Here the CDR3 reads CATGDRYSYEQYF. The CDR3 DNA reads TGTGCCACCGGGGACAGGTACTCCTACGAGCAGTACTTC.

The V and J genes are TRBV10-2 and TRBJ2-3; D gene uncertain. The germline V gene has CDR1 WSHSY and CDR2 SAAADI. V dropped 3 bases and J dropped 5 bases, with 0 bases sitting between them. This CDR3 region has 10 residues. DNA for the CDR3: TGCGCCAGCAGTGAAGATACGCAGTATTTT. This codes for CASSEDTQYF.

The CDR3 nucleotides are TGTGCCAGCAGCTTCGTCCTGGGGACTGAAGCTTTCTTT. Amino acid sequence: CASSFVLGTEAFF. This chain connects TRBV5-6 to TRBJ1-1; D is undetermined. Germline CDR1 is SGHDT and CDR2 is YYEEEE. This CDR3 is built from 13 residues. V gave up 2 bases and J gave up 5 bases, with 10 bases separating them.

This clone has a single count. The CDR3 DNA is TGTGCCACTCGATCACAGGGACGGGGCTATAGCAATCAGCCCCAGCATTTT. As protein: CATRSQGRGYSNQPQHF. The rearrangement joins TRBV19 to TRBJ1-5, with D possibly matching TRBD1 (6 bases). CDR3 length equals 17 residues. Per germline, CDR1 LNHDA and CDR2 SQIVND (reference sequence). V was cut by 10 bases and J by 0 bases, with 22 bases left in between.

The chain employs TRBV30 and TRBJ2-7; 7 positions agree with TRBD2. CDR3 length: 15 amino acids. Germline lookup yields CDR1 GTSNPN and CDR2 SVGIG (reference sequence). V trimming: 4 bases; J trimming: 6 bases; junction bases outside the gene matches: 15. The DNA of the CDR3 is TGTGCCTGGACTGAGACGACTAGCAATTCCCCCGAGCAGTACTTC. Its protein is CAWTETTSNSPEQYF.